Below are 10 T cell receptor beta chains sequenced from a single sample in a study of regulatory T cells in long-lasting Graves disease. Time point in this sample: newly diagnosed GD, antithyroid drugs for less than 3 months. Preparation of the TCR library used RNA extracted from PBMCs. In building TCR beta libraries, iRepertoire HTBI primers were used together with Arm-PCR of CDR3 regions. TCRdb reanalysed the multiplex PCR reads using MiXCR and keeps one entry per CDR3 protein. The table shows some 350,000 distinct CDR3 sequences, with about 17% occurring only once. These same records also appear under a second study, on T cells in Graves' hyperthyroidism and ophthalmopathy.

Sample: peripheral blood mononuclear cells (PBMCs), taken at new diagnosis, from a patient treated with antithyroid drugs. The receptors shown here come from a woman in her late teens or twenties with Graves disease.

This clonotype showed up many times. The chain links TRBV30 to TRBJ1-1, with 7 bases aligning to TRBD1. J gave up 4 bases and V 3 bases, and 8 bases lay outside the gene matches. Germline V lookup: CDR1 GTSNPN, CDR2 SVGIG (reference sequence). The CDR3 is 14 residues long. CDR3 bases: TGTGCCTGGAGCAGGGGGGGGCGAGTCACTGAAGCTTTCTTT. Residues: CAWSRGGRVTEAFF.

This clonotype showed up many times. V and J are TRBV27 and TRBJ1-1; 10 positions match TRBD1. This CDR3 is built from 15 residues. Germline lookup yields CDR1 MNHEY and CDR2 SMNVEV (reference sequence). Trimming removed 6 bases from V and 6 bases from J; junction bases left unmatched: 10. As DNA, the CDR3 is TGTGCCAGCAGCGTCCTGGGACAGGGGTTCTCTGAAGCTTTCTTT. Amino acids: CASSVLGQGFSEAFF.

This clonotype was counted ten times or more. The rearrangement joins TRBV12-3 or TRBV12-4 to TRBJ1-1, with D uncertain. The CDR3 covers 16 residues. Trimming pared 1 base from V and 2 bases from J, leaving 14 bases between. The CDR3 region has the DNA TGTGCCAGCAGTTTAGATCGCACCGTTACTAACACTGAAGCTTTCTTT. It codes for CASSLDRTVTNTEAFF.

As for this clonotype: One base separates it from a far larger clone, so it is likely a read error. V gene TRBV11-2 combines with J gene TRBJ2-3; D unclear. TRBJ1-1 matches the DNA end more closely, so the J call is doubtful. CDR3 length equals 14 residues. The germline CDR1 and CDR2 sequences are SGHAT and FQNNGV. CDR3 nucleotide sequence: TGTGCCAGCAGCGTCCGGGCCCGACGTACTGACGCTTTCTTT. It encodes CASSVRARRTDAFF.

This clonotype occurred many times. Mismatch with germline at one junction end may stem from a read error. The rearrangement uses TRBV6-9 and TRBJ2-7, with 8 bases aligning to TRBD1. The CDR3 contains 12 residues. Germline V gene lookup returns CDR1 MNHGY and CDR2 SVAAGI. The DNA for the CDR3 is TGTGCCAGCAGTTACGATCAGGGGGCTTCGGACTTC. Translated, it gives CASSYDQGASDF.

This clonotype was observed many times. The CDR3 coding sequence is TGCGCCAGCAGCTACCCGGACGGAATAAACACTGAAGCTTTCTTT. Its protein is CASSYPDGINTEAFF. This chain connects TRBV5-1 to TRBJ1-1, with D hard to call. This CDR3 contains 15 residues. V dropped 3 bases and J dropped 2 bases, with 14 bases sitting between them. Germline loops: CDR1 SGHRS, CDR2 YFSETQ.

The gene calls are TRBV5-5 and TRBJ2-7; possibly TRBD2 for D (5 bases). The V gene's germline CDR1 is SGHKS and CDR2 YYEKEE (reference sequence). Trimming pared 5 bases from V and 4 bases from J, leaving 19 bases between. The CDR3 length is 15 residues. The DNA of the CDR3 is TGTGCCAGCAGTTTTAGACCACGCGGAGGATACGAGCAGTACTTC. It encodes CASSFRPRGGYEQYF.

The sample holds many counts of this clonotype. V and J are TRBV5-1 and TRBJ2-3; 10 positions agree with TRBD2. The CDR3 contains 17 residues. V shed 7 bases and J 2 bases; nucleotides not matched to a gene: 13. From germline, CDR1 is SGHRS and CDR2 YFSETQ. DNA for the CDR3: TGCGCCAGCGAGCCTCAAACGAGCGGGAGGGCCACAGATACGCAGTATTTT. Translated: CASEPQTSGRATDTQYF.

Concerning this clonotype itself: A clone one base away is much larger, so this may be a read error. The chain employs TRBV20-1 and TRBJ2-1, with TRBD1 identical over 7 bases. Trimming cost V 5 bases and J 10 bases; bases outside gene matches: 17. Germline CDR1 reads DFQATT; CDR2 reads SNEGSKA (reference sequence). The CDR3 is 15 amino acids. Written as DNA, the CDR3 is TGCAGTGCTCCTCAGGGGGACCTGAGCTCCTACGAGCAGTTCTTC. Its protein is CSAPQGDLSSYEQFF.

A few counts support this clonotype. The genes are TRBV5-6 and TRBJ1-1; 8 bases are shared with TRBD1. Germline loops: CDR1 SGHDT, CDR2 YYEEEE. V shed 5 bases, J shed 0 bases, and the junction held 12 bases outside the gene matches. There are 17 residues in the CDR3. CDR3 in DNA: TGTGCCAGCAGGGCCATGAGTCAGGGGGCCCTGAACACTGAAGCTTTCTTT. It encodes CASRAMSQGALNTEAFF.